A single sample is the source of the 24 T cell receptor beta chains below, sequenced in a study of blood T cell repertoires in COVID-19. Libraries were prepared by immunoSEQ multiplex PCR; TCRdb keeps only in-frame clonotypes and omits some of them. The repertoire has approximately 72,000 clones, roughly 85% of them found once; the top ten carry approximately 25%. Sequencing was done on a sample of peripheral blood. The receptors stem from a man aged 50 or older with acute or convalescent COVID-19.

The chain combines TRBV3-1 (or the pseudogene TRBV3-2) with TRBJ2-1; D is unresolved. V was trimmed by 0 bases and J by 1 base, leaving 13 bases between them. CDR3 length: 17 residues. The germline V gene has CDR1 LGHDT and CDR2 YNNKEL (reference sequence). This CDR3 is CASSQDMLGASYNEQFF. CDR3 nucleotides: TGTGCCAGCAGCCAAGATATGCTAGGTGCTTCCTACAATGAGCAGTTCTTC.

The chain carries TRBV6-5 and TRBJ2-6, with D perhaps TRBD1 (6 bases). The ends were cut back, 7 bases at V and 2 bases at J, with 12 bases in the middle. The CDR3 loop spans 15 amino acids. The germline V gene has CDR1 MNHEY and CDR2 SVGAGI. In DNA form, the CDR3 reads TGTGCCAGCAAACGACAGGAAACTGGGGCCAACGTCCTGACTTTC. This codes for CASKRQETGANVLTF.

The V gene is TRBV5-1, the J gene TRBJ1-2, with D possibly being TRBD1 (5 bases). The CDR3 extends over 14 amino acids. The V gene's germline CDR1 is SGHRS and CDR2 YFSETQ. V lost 4 bases and J lost 3, with 13 bases in between. The CDR3 region is CASSVDIADYGYTF. DNA of the CDR3: TGCGCCAGCAGCGTGGACATAGCGGACTATGGCTACACCTTC.

At least ten counts were recorded for this clone. The chain links TRBV4-1 to TRBJ1-2; D perhaps matches TRBD1 (5 bases). This CDR3 comprises 16 residues. Trimming shortened V by 1 base and J by 7 bases, and 19 bases separated the two germline ends. Germline values: CDR1 MGHRA, CDR2 YSYEKL. The chain's CDR3 is CASSQGAQARFGGYTF. The DNA for the CDR3 is TGCGCCAGCAGCCAAGGGGCACAGGCCCGCTTTGGTGGCTACACCTTC.

The CDR3 is CASSLPNSPLHF. The CDR3 DNA follows: TGTGCCAGCTCACTCCCAAATTCACCCCTCCACTTT. The chain links TRBV18 to TRBJ1-6; D is unclear. With 4 bases removed from V and 7 bases from J, the gap between germline ends came to 5 bases. The CDR3 consists of 12 residues. Per germline, CDR1 KGHSH and CDR2 LQKENI.

V is TRBV9 and J is TRBJ2-5, with 8 positions matching TRBD2. Germline V gene sequence: CDR1 SGDLS, CDR2 YYNGEE. The CDR3 runs to 13 residues. J lost 5 bases, V lost 0 bases, and 0 bases had no gene match. CDR3 loop: CASSVGLAETQYF. The CDR3, as DNA: TGTGCCAGCAGCGTAGGACTAGCGGAGACCCAGTACTTC.

The chain couples TRBV15 to TRBJ2-2; perhaps TRBD2 as D (6 bases). The V end lost 1 base, the J end lost 5 bases, and 14 bases lay between the germline ends. The CDR3 is 16 amino acids. Germline CDR1 LNHNV, CDR2 YYDKDF (reference sequence). The CDR3 DNA reads as TGTGCCACCAGCAGAGTCAAGGGAGGAGGGACCGGGGAGCTGTTTTTT. It specifies CATSRVKGGGTGELFF.

This rearrangement joins TRBV7-3 to TRBJ2-6, with D uncertain. Trimming left V 5 bases short and J 0 bases short, with 11 bases between. The V gene's germline CDR1 is SGHTA and CDR2 FQGTGA. The CDR3 loop spans 16 amino acids. CDR3 sequence reads: CASSPQPNSGANVLTF. Written as DNA, the CDR3 is TGTGCCAGCAGCCCACAGCCTAACTCTGGGGCCAACGTCCTGACTTTC. Combining the CDR3 with reference TRBV7-3 and TRBJ2-6 gives the whole variable domain GAGVSQTPSNKVTEKGKYVELRCDPISGHTALYWYRQSLGQGPEFLIYFQGTGAADDSGLPNDRFFAVRPEGSVSTLKIQRTERGDSAVYLCASSPQPNSGANVLTFGAGSRLTVL.

V usage is TRBV27 and J usage is TRBJ2-1, with 11 nucleotides matching TRBD1. The CDR3 covers 15 residues. The germline V gene has CDR1 MNHEY and CDR2 SMNVEV (reference sequence). V dropped 3 bases and J dropped 9; count of bases not matched to a gene: 7. CDR3 nucleotide sequence: TGTGCCAGCAGTTTCGGACAGGGGGCTTTATCTGAGCAGTTCTTC. Encoded protein: CASSFGQGALSEQFF.

This chain connects TRBV7-2 to TRBJ1-4, with D perhaps matching TRBD1 (6 bases). Looked up from germline, CDR1 is SGHTA and CDR2 is FQGNSA. The CDR3 extends over 14 amino acids. The germline V and J ends were trimmed by 6 bases and 6 bases, with 14 bases remaining between them. In DNA, the CDR3 is TGTGCCAGCAGACCAGGGGCGACGGATGAAAAACTGTTTTTT. Protein product: CASRPGATDEKLFF.

This clone was counted many times. The chain couples TRBV19 to TRBJ1-3; TRBD1 matches at 10 bases. After removal of 7 bases from V and 4 bases from J, the junction contained 22 bases not matched to a gene. Germline CDR1 reads LNHDA; CDR2 reads SQIVND (reference sequence). This CDR3 has 20 residues. The DNA of the CDR3 is TGTGCCAGTACCGGTATGACGAGGGACAGGGGACTGGTTACCGGAAACACCATATATTTT. As protein: CASTGMTRDRGLVTGNTIYF.

The V gene is TRBV10-1, the J gene TRBJ2-5; D might be TRBD2 (6 bases). Germline CDR1 and CDR2: WNHNN and SYGVQD (reference sequence). The CDR3 length is 15 residues. Trimming cost V 4 bases and J 2 bases, with 14 bases left between them. This CDR3 reads CASSGVAATQETQYF. In DNA, the CDR3 is TGCGCCAGCAGTGGGGTAGCGGCTACGCAAGAGACCCAGTACTTC.

The rearrangement uses TRBV19 and TRBJ2-3; a possible D gene is TRBD2 (5 bases). This CDR3 comprises 14 residues. The ends were cut back, 1 base at V and 2 bases at J, with 7 bases in the middle. Germline-derived CDR1 and CDR2 are LNHDA and SQIVND (reference sequence). The CDR3 loop is CASSIGGNTDTQYF. CDR3 nucleotides: TGTGCCAGTAGTATAGGAGGGAACACAGATACGCAGTATTTT.

V and J are TRBV24-1 and TRBJ2-3; 7 bases agree with TRBD2. Unmatched junction bases numbered 8, after V lost 2 bases and J lost 4 bases. Germline V gene sequence: CDR1 KGHDR, CDR2 SFDVKD. The CDR3 covers 16 residues. This chain's CDR3 is CATSDSAGRGADTQYF. The CDR3 nucleotides read TGTGCCACCAGTGATTCGGCAGGACGGGGGGCAGATACGCAGTATTTT.

The chain joins TRBV7-9 to TRBJ2-7, with D unclear. Trimming left V 6 bases short and J 3 bases short, with 12 bases between. Per germline, CDR1 SEHNR and CDR2 FQNEAQ (reference sequence). The CDR3 runs 13 residues. The CDR3 DNA sequence: TGTGCCAGCAGTCCCGCCGTCAGCTACGAGCAGTACTTC. It specifies CASSPAVSYEQYF. The full variable domain, with the rest looked up from reference TRBV7-9 and TRBJ2-7, is DTGVSQNPRHKITKRGQNVTFRCDPISEHNRLYWYRQTLGQGPEFLTYFQNEAQLEKSRLLSDRFSAERPKGSFSTLEIQRTEQGDSAMYLCASSPAVSYEQYFGPGTRLTVT.

This chain uses TRBV19 with TRBJ1-2, with TRBD1 identical over 12 bases. Germline V gene sequence: CDR1 LNHDA, CDR2 SQIVND (reference sequence). The J segment lost 4 bases and the V segment lost 5 bases, leaving 8 bases of the junction unmatched. CDR3 length: 16 amino acids. DNA of the CDR3: TGTGCCAGTAGTTTGGACGGGACAGGGGGCCCCTATGGCTACACCTTC. Encoded protein: CASSLDGTGGPYGYTF. Variable domain in full (rest from reference TRBV19 and TRBJ1-2): DGGITQSPKYLFRKEGQNVTLSCEQNLNHDAMYWYRQDPGQGLRLIYYSQIVNDFQKGDIAEGYSVSREKKESFPLTVTSAQKNPTAFYLCASSLDGTGGPYGYTFGSGTRLTVV.

This clone occurred a few times. The CDR3 nucleotides are TGCGCCAGCAGCCAAGATGCAGAGGAGAAGTATGGCTACACCTTC. Amino acids: CASSQDAEEKYGYTF. This chain joins TRBV4-1 and TRBJ1-2, with no clear D. CDR1 is MGHRA, CDR2 YSYEKL, per germline. V was cut by 0 bases and J by 5 bases, with 13 bases left in between. This CDR3 region has 15 residues.

Here the CDR3 reads CASSYFQSTDTQYF. The CDR3 DNA reads TGTGCCAGCAGTTACTTCCAGTCCACAGATACGCAGTATTTT. This chain uses TRBV6-5 with TRBJ2-3; D not certain. Germline CDR1 reads MNHEY; CDR2 reads SVGAGI. The V end lost 1 base, the J end lost 2 bases, and 7 bases lay between the germline ends. The CDR3 loop spans 14 amino acids.

The chain links TRBV24-1 to TRBJ2-1; 7 nucleotides match TRBD1. In germline, CDR1 is KGHDR, CDR2 SFDVKD. The ends lost 7 bases at V and 9 bases at J; junction bases unmatched: 11. CDR3 length: 14 amino acids. CDR3 nucleotide sequence: TGTGCCACCAGAAACAGGGGAATAGTCGGTGAGCAGTTCTTC. The encoded protein is CATRNRGIVGEQFF.

The V and J genes are TRBV2 and TRBJ2-7; D is perhaps TRBD2 (6 bases). The CDR3 loop spans 12 amino acids. Germline V gene data show CDR1 as SNHLY and CDR2 as FYNNEI. The V and J ends lost 8 bases and 4 bases respectively, with 12 bases between them. CDR3 nucleotide sequence: TGTGCCAGCCACCGGGAGTTTTACGAGCAGTACTTC. It translates to CASHREFYEQYF.

The rearrangement uses TRBV7-6 and TRBJ2-2; D unresolved. With 1 base removed from V and 1 base from J, the gap between germline ends came to 4 bases. The CDR3 covers 14 residues. Germline assignment: CDR1 SGHVS and CDR2 FNYEAQ. CDR3: CASSLVRNTGELFF. Written as DNA, the CDR3 is TGTGCCAGCAGCTTAGTTAGGAACACCGGGGAGCTGTTTTTT.

This chain connects TRBV6-1 to TRBJ1-5; tentatively, D is TRBD1 (5 bases). CDR1 is MNHNS and CDR2 is SASEGT in the germline V gene. V was cut by 1 base and J by 4 bases, with 11 bases left in between. This CDR3 comprises 15 residues. The CDR3 spells CASSEDRIKNQPQHF. CDR3 bases: TGTGCCAGCAGTGAAGACAGGATAAAAAATCAGCCCCAGCATTTT.

The J gene is TRBJ1-2, the V gene TRBV12-3 or TRBV12-4; TRBD1 matches 8 bases. The J segment lost 4 bases and the V segment lost 6 bases, leaving 4 bases of the junction unmatched. This CDR3 is built from 13 residues. The DNA of the CDR3 is TGTGCCAGCAGCATCGGGACAGGCTATGGCTACACCTTC. This translates into CASSIGTGYGYTF.

This clone has a handful of counts. The chain carries TRBV27 and TRBJ2-7, with D possibly being TRBD1 (6 bases). The germline V gene encodes CDR1 MNHEY and CDR2 SMNVEV (reference sequence). Trimming shortened V by 5 bases and J by 5 bases, and 16 bases separated the two germline ends. The CDR3 sequence is 14 residues long. CDR3 sequence reads: CASSPQPTGNEQYF. CDR3 in DNA: TGTGCCAGCAGTCCCCAACCCACAGGGAACGAGCAGTACTTC.